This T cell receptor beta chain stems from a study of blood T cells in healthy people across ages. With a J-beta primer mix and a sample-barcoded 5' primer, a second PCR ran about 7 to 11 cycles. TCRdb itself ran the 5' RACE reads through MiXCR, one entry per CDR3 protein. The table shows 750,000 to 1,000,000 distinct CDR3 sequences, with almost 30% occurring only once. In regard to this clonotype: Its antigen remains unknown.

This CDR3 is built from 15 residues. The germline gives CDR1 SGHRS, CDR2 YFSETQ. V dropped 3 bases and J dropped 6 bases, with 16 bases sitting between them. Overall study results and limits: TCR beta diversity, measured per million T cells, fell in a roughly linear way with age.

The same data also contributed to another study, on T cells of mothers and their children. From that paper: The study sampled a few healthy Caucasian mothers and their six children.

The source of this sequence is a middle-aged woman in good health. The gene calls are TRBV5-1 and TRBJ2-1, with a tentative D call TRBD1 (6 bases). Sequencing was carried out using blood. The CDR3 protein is CASSSAGVLGNEQFF. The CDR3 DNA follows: TGCGCCAGCAGCTCGGCAGGGGTGTTAGGCAATGAGCAGTTCTTC.